The 5 T cell receptor beta chains given below trace back to one sample, sequenced in a study of T cells in localized non-small cell lung cancer. TCRdb's copy holds only in-frame clones and misses some; the assay was immunoSEQ multiplex PCR. The data contain 30,000 or so clones, nearly 90% of them seen just once; the ten biggest clones take up 10%. The sequencing used peripheral blood, collected before any cancer treatment. These receptors all come from a woman between 35 and 70 years old with stage I lung adenocarcinoma.

The chain is built from TRBV11-2 and TRBJ2-5, with 8 bases fitting TRBD2. From germline, CDR1 is SGHAT and CDR2 FQNNGV. Unmatched junction bases numbered 6, after V lost 1 base and J lost 2 bases. This CDR3 region has 16 residues. CDR3 sequence reads: CASSLVIGGGQETQYF. In DNA, the CDR3 is TGTGCCAGCAGCTTAGTTATCGGCGGGGGGCAAGAGACCCAGTACTTC.

V gene TRBV29-1 combines with J gene TRBJ2-5; 11 positions agree with TRBD2. This CDR3 region has 14 residues. Germline lookup yields CDR1 SQVTM and CDR2 ANQGSEA. The V segment lost 3 bases and the J segment 8 bases; nucleotides outside the gene matches: 8. The CDR3 here is CSVDLLAGAGTQYF. The CDR3 DNA sequence: TGCAGCGTTGATTTACTAGCGGGAGCCGGTACCCAGTACTTC.

This sequence joins TRBV2 and TRBJ2-2; 11 bases map to TRBD2. Germline CDR1 reads SNHLY; CDR2 reads FYNNEI. Losses at the gene ends were 3 bases for V and 7 bases for J; bases not matched to a gene: 4. There are 15 residues in the CDR3. Here the CDR3 reads CASSEASGRRGELFF. CDR3 in DNA: TGTGCCAGCAGTGAGGCTAGCGGGAGGCGCGGGGAGCTGTTTTTT.

The chain joins TRBV19 to TRBJ1-5; a possible D gene is TRBD1 (6 bases). Germline V gene lookup returns CDR1 LNHDA and CDR2 SQIVND (reference sequence). The CDR3 has 10 residues. V was clipped by 10 bases and J by 6 bases, with 7 bases between them. CDR3 coding DNA: TGTGCCACAGGGGTTCAGCCCCAGCATTTT. This gives the protein CATGVQPQHF.

The V call is TRBV6-5, the J call TRBJ2-2, with a possible D match to TRBD1 (5 bases). This CDR3 spans 14 amino acids. V shed 2 bases and J shed 1 base, with 5 bases lying between them. In germline, CDR1 is MNHEY, CDR2 SVGAGI. The CDR3, as DNA: TGTGCCAGCAGTTACACAGGGAACACCGGGGAGCTGTTTTTT. This translates into CASSYTGNTGELFF.